One T cell receptor (beta chain) is described in this entry. The data originate from a study of T cell responses to AZD1222 COVID-19 vaccine. The wider study: Doses given second, at about 4 or about 12 weeks, were pooled.

Method: immunoSEQ multiplex PCR; TCRdb's copy keeps in-frame clones and lacks some. The sample lists more than 110,000 clones, 90% seen once, with about 3.4% in the top ten. The ends lost 3 bases at V and 4 bases at J; junction bases unmatched: 7. This CDR3 contains 14 residues. Germline V gene data show CDR1 as SGHNT and CDR2 as YYREEE (reference sequence). The chain employs TRBV5-4 and TRBJ2-7, with 7 bases identical to TRBD1. The receptor was isolated from an adult in good health. The source was peripheral blood, collected on day 0 of AZD1222 vaccination. DNA of the CDR3: TGTGCCAGCAGCTCGCCGGGACAGATATACGAGCAGTACTTC. Protein sequence: CASSSPGQIYEQYF.